The present entry profiles one T cell receptor beta chain with its context. Its antigen is as yet unknown. The V gene's germline CDR1 is SGHAT and CDR2 FQNNGV. CDR3 length: 15 residues. Between the trimmed V and J ends, which lost 0 bases and 4 bases, there was a span of 13 bases. This record comes from a study of CD8 T cells in ankylosing spondylitis. Study findings and constraints: Clones linked to disease, bearing a CD8+ phenotype, were relatively rare in peripheral blood.

In TCRdb, the 5' RACE reads were re-called with MiXCR into one record per CDR3 protein. Here the sample spans about 340,000 distinct CDR3 sequences, roughly 20% being singletons. The chain is built from TRBV11-2 and TRBJ2-7; D remains ambiguous. This clonotype was obtained from a male donor with ankylosing spondylitis or in good health (not recorded which). The sample consisted of blood, either unsorted or a sorted T cell fraction (not recorded which). The CDR3 sequence: CASSLEWSEEYEQYF. The CDR3, as DNA: TGTGCCAGCAGCTTAGAGTGGAGCGAAGAGTACGAGCAGTACTTC.